This paragraph reports one T cell receptor beta chain. The data derive from a study of CD8 T cells in ankylosing spondylitis. The J segment lost 7 bases and the V segment lost 5 bases, leaving 14 bases of the junction unmatched. Looked up from germline, CDR1 is SGHNT and CDR2 is YENEEA. This CDR3 has 15 amino acids. TCRdb used MiXCR to reprocess the 5' RACE reads, holding one entry per CDR3 protein. This repertoire shows 200,000 or so distinct CDR3 sequences, 10% to 15% found once; its top ten account for approximately 11%. The chain is built from TRBV11-3 and TRBJ2-7, with 7 nucleotides matching TRBD2. The TCR comes from a female donor with ankylosing spondylitis or in good health (not recorded which). The sequenced sample consisted of blood, either unsorted or a sorted T cell fraction (not recorded which). The chain's CDR3 is CASSPQLAATREQYF. The CDR3 DNA follows: TGTGCCAGCAGCCCACAGCTAGCGGCTACTCGGGAGCAGTACTTC.